This TCR beta chain appears in the sequencing data of a study of blood T cell repertoires in COVID-19. Unmatched junction bases numbered 9, after V lost 3 bases and J lost 6 bases. The V gene's germline CDR1 is SGDLS and CDR2 YYNGEE. The CDR3 is made up of 17 amino acids. The data were produced by immunoSEQ multiplex PCR, yet TCRdb's version contains in-frame clones alone and is incomplete. Of some 50,000 clones listed, more than 85% were seen once; the top ten hold roughly 3%. This sequence was found in a woman in her fifties or sixties who had recovered from COVID-19. The J gene is TRBJ1-6, the V gene TRBV9, with TRBD1 matching over 10 bases. The sequenced material came from PBMCs or T cells enriched from blood (not recorded which). The CDR3 nucleotides read TGTGCCAGCAGCGAAGGGAGGACAGGGGGTGGTAATTCACCCCTCCACTTT. Protein product: CASSEGRTGGGNSPLHF.